There are a few counts of the clone carrying this T cell receptor beta chain. Its antigen is unknown. The germline V gene encodes CDR1 MGHRA and CDR2 YSYEKL. The CDR3 totals 16 residues. With 2 bases clipped from V and 1 base from J, the junction kept 4 bases outside the gene matches. The sample is drawn from a study of early T cells in non-severe SARS-CoV-2 infection. Study findings and constraints: Anti-spike CD8 specificities were favored by VDJdb matching, whose results missed private and CD4 specificities.

Individual cDNA molecules were tagged with unique molecular identifiers. TCRdb redid the calling of the 5' RACE reads with MiXCR, one entry per CDR3 protein. The sample consists of some 62,000 distinct CDR3 sequences, roughly a tenth of them appearing once. Sequenced material: whole blood. The receptor comes from an adult who was a healthcare worker with PCR-confirmed SARS-CoV-2 infection or an uninfected control (not recorded which). This chain joins TRBV4-1 and TRBJ1-1; 10 bases are a match to TRBD1. CDR3 amino acids: CASSQTGTGANTEAFF. Here the CDR3 DNA reads TGCGCCAGCAGCCAAACAGGGACAGGGGCGAACACTGAAGCTTTCTTT.